One TCR beta chain is described in this entry. The read ends 3 residues early relative to the CDR3; the germline J gene fills the gap. Different DNA sequences within this sample yield the same CDR3. The source of the sample is a study of T cells in women clearing cervical HPV infection. This CDR3 comprises 15 residues. From germline, CDR1 is SEHNR and CDR2 FQNEAQ (reference sequence). The J segment lost 2 bases and the V segment lost 5 bases, leaving 5 bases of the junction unmatched. Average input was around 1,200 ng genomic DNA for immunoSEQ TCR beta CDR3 amplification. Assay: immunoSEQ multiplex PCR; the TCRdb copy retains only in-frame clones and omits some. The sample table sets out 25,000 to 35,000 clones. Dot-blot hybridization genotyped cervical HPV amplified with MY09/MY11 PCR.

This clonotype was obtained from a woman aged 18-70 years with a cervical HPV16 infection that either progressed to CIN3+ or cleared (not recorded which). J is TRBJ1-3 and V is TRBV7-9, with TRBD1 identical over 8 bases. Material for sequencing was blood buffy coat. The sequenced part of the CDR3 DNA is TGTGCCAGCAGCCACTCGACAGGGGCTGGAAACACC. Residues: CASSHSTGAGNT. The entire CDR3 protein reads CASSHSTGAGNTIYF.